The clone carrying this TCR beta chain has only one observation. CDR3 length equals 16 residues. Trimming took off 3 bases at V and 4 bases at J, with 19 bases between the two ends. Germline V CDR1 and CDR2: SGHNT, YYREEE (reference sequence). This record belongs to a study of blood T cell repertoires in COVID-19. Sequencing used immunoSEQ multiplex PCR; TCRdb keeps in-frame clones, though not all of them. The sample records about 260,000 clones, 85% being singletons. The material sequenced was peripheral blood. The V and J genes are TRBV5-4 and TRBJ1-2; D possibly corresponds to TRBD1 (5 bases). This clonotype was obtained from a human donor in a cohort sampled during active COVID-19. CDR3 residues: CASSWMETVGTYGYTF. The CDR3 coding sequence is TGTGCCAGCAGCTGGATGGAGACAGTAGGAACCTATGGCTACACCTTC.